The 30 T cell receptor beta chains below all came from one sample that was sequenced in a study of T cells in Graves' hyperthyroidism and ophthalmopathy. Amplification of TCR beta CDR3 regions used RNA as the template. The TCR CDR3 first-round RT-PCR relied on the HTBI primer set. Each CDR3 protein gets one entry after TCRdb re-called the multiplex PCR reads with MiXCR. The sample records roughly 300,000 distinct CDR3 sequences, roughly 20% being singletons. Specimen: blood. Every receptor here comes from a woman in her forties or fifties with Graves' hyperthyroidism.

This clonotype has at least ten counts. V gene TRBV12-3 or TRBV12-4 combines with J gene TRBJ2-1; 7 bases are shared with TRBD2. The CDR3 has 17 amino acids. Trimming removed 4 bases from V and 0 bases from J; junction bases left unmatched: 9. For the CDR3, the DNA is TGTGCCAGCAGTTCCCAGCAGCGGGACTACTCCTACAATGAGCAGTTCTTC. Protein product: CASSSQQRDYSYNEQFF.

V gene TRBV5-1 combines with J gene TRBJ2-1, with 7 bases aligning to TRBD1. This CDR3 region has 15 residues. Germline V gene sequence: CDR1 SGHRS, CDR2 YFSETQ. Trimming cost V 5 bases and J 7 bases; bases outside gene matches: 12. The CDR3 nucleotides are TGCGCCAGCAGTTTAGCCGAGACAGGGATGAATGAGCAGTTCTTC. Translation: CASSLAETGMNEQFF.

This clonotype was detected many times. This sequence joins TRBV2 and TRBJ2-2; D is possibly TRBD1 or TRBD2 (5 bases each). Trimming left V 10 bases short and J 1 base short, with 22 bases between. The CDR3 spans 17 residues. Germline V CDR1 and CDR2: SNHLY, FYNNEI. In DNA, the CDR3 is TGTGCCACCCCTCGCCTCCGGGACGGCCTGAACACCGGGGAGCTGTTTTTT. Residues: CATPRLRDGLNTGELFF.

In DNA form, the CDR3 reads TGTGCCAGCAGCTTACCTAGGGGTAGGGGGTCCAACGTCCTGACTTTC. This codes for CASSLPRGRGSNVLTF. This sequence joins TRBV7-8 and TRBJ2-6, with D perhaps TRBD1 (6 bases). CDR1 and CDR2 from the germline V gene are SGHVS and FQNEAQ. CDR3 size: 16 residues. The V end lost 2 bases, the J end lost 8 bases, and 16 bases lay between the germline ends.

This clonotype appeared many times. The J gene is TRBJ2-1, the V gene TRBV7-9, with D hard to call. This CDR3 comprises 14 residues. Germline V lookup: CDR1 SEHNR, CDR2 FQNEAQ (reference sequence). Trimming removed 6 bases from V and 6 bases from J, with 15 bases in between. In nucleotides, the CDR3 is TGTGCCAGCAGGTCCCATAATGACCCCAATGAGCAGTTCTTC. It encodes CASRSHNDPNEQFF.

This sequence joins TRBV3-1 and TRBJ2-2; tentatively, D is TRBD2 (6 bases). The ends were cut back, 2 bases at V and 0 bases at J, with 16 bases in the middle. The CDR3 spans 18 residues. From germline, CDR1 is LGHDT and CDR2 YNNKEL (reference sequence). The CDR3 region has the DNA TGTGCCAGCAGCCAAATATTAGTAGCGGAAACGAACACCGGGGAGCTGTTTTTT. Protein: CASSQILVAETNTGELFF.

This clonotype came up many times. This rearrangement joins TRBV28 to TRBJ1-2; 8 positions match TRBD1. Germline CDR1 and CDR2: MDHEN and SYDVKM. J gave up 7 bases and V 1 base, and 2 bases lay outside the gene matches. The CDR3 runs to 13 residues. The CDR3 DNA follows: TGTGCCAGCAGTTTATCCCAGGGGGCTGGCTACACCTTC. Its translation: CASSLSQGAGYTF.

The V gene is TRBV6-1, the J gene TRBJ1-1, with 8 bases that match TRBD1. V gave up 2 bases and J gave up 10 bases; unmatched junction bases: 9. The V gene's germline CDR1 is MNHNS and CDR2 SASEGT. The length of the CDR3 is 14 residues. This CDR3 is CASSELDRAGVAFF. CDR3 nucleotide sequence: TGTGCCAGCAGTGAATTGGACAGGGCGGGGGTAGCTTTCTTT.

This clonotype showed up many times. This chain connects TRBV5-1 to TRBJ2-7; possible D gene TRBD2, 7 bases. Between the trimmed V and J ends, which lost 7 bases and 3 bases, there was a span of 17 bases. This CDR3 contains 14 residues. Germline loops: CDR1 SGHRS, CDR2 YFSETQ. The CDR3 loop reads CASGQRGKDYEQYF. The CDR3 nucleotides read TGCGCCAGCGGACAGCGGGGAAAAGACTACGAGCAGTACTTC.

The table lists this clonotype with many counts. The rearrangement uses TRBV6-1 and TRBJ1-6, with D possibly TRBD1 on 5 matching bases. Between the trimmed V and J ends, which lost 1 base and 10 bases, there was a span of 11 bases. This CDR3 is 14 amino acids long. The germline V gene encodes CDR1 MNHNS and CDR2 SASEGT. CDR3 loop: CASSEVRGGSPLHF. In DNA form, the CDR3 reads TGTGCCAGCAGTGAAGTGAGGGGCGGATCACCCCTCCACTTT.

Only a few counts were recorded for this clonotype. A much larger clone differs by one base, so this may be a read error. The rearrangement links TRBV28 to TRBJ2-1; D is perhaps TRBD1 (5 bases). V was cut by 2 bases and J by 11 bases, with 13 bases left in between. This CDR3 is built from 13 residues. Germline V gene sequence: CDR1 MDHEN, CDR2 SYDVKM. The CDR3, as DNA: TGTGCCAGCAGTTTAGGGGCCGGTTTTAAGCAGTTCTTC. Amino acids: CASSLGAGFKQFF.

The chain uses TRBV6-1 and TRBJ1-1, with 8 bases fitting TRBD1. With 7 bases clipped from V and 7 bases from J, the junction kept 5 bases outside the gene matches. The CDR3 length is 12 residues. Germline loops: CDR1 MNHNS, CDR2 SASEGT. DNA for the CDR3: TGTGCCAGCACTCCGGGACAGGTTGAAGCTTTCTTT. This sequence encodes CASTPGQVEAFF.

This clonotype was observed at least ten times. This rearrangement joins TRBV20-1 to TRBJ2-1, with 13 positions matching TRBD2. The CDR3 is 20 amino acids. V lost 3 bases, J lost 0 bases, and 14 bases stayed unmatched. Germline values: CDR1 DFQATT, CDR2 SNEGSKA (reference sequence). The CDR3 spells CSARPRLAGGLISSYNEQFF. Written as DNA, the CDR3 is TGCAGTGCTAGGCCCCGACTAGCGGGGGGCCTTATAAGCTCCTACAATGAGCAGTTCTTC.

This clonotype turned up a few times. The CDR3: CASSFSREETQYF. The CDR3 coding sequence is TGTGCCAGCAGCTTTTCTAGGGAAGAGACCCAGTACTTC. The V and J genes are TRBV7-3 and TRBJ2-5, with D unresolved. The CDR3 sequence is 13 residues long. Looked up from germline, CDR1 is SGHTA and CDR2 is FQGTGA. V was pared by 3 bases and J by 3 bases, with 8 bases between.

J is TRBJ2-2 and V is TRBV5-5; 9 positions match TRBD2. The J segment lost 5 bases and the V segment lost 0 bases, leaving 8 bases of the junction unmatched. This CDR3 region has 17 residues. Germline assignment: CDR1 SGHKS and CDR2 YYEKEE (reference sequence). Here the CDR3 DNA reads TGTGCCAGCAGCTTGGCTGGGCTAGCGGGAATTACCGGGGAGCTGTTTTTT. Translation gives CASSLAGLAGITGELFF.

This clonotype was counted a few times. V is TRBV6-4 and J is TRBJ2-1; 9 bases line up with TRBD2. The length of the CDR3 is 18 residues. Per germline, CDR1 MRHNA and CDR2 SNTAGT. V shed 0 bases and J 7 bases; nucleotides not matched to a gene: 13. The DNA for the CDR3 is TGTGCCAGCAGTGACTCGACCCAGGGCGGGGGGGCCGTGAATGAGCAGTTCTTC. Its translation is CASSDSTQGGGAVNEQFF.

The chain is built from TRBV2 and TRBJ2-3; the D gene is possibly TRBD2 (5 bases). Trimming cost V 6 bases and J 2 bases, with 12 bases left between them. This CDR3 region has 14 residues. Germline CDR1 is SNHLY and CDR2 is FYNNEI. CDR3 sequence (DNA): TGTGCCAGCAGATTGGACTCCCTCACAGATACGCAGTATTTT. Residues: CASRLDSLTDTQYF. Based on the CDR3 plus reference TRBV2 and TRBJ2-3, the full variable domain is EPEVTQTPSHQVTQMGQEVILRCVPISNHLYFYWYRQILGQKVEFLVSFYNNEISEKSEIFDDQFSVERPDGSNFTLKIRSTKLEDSAMYFCASRLDSLTDTQYFGPGTRLTVL.

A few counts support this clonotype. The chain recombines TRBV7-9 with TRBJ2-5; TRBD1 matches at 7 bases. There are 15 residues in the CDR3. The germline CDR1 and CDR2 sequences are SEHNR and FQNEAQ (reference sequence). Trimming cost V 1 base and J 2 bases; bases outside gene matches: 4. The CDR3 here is CASSLGPRGQETQYF. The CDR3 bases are TGTGCCAGCAGCTTAGGTCCCAGGGGGCAAGAGACCCAGTACTTC.

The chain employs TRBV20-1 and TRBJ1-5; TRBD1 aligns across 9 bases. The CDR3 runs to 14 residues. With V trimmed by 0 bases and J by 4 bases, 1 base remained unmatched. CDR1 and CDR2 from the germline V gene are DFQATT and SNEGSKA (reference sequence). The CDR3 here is CSARDGQGNQPQHF. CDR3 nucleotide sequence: TGCAGTGCTAGAGACGGACAGGGGAATCAGCCCCAGCATTTT.

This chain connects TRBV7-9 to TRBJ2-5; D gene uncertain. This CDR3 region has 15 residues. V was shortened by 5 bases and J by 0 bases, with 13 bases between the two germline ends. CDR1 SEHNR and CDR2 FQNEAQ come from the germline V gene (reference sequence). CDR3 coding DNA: TGTGCCAGCAGCCTTTCCGAGGCGTACCAAGAGACCCAGTACTTC. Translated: CASSLSEAYQETQYF. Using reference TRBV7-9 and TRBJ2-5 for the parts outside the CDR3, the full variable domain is DTGVSQNPRHKITKRGQNVTFRCDPISEHNRLYWYRQTLGQGPEFLTYFQNEAQLEKSRLLSDRFSAERPKGSFSTLEIQRTEQGDSAMYLCASSLSEAYQETQYFGPGTRLLVL.

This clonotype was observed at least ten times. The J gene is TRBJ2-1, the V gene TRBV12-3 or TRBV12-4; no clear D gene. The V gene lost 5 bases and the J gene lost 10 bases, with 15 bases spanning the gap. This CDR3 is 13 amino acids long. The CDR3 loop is CASSLPPEREQFF. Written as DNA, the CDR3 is TGTGCCAGCAGTCTCCCACCGGAGCGCGAGCAGTTCTTC.

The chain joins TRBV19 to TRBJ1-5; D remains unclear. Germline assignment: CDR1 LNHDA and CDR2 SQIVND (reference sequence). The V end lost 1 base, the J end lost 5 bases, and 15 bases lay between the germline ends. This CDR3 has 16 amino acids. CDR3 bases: TGTGCCAGTAGTATAGTTACCAACAGTATCCATCAGCCCCAGCATTTT. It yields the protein CASSIVTNSIHQPQHF. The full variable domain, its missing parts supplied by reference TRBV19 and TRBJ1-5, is DGGITQSPKYLFRKEGQNVTLSCEQNLNHDAMYWYRQDPGQGLRLIYYSQIVNDFQKGDIAEGYSVSREKKESFPLTVTSAQKNPTAFYLCASSIVTNSIHQPQHFGDGTRLSIL.

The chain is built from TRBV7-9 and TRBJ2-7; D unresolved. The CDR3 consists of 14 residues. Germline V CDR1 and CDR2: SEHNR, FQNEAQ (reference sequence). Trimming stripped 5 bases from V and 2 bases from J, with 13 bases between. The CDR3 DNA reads TGTGCCAGCAGCCCGGAGAACCCTACCTACGAGCAGTACTTC. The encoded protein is CASSPENPTYEQYF.

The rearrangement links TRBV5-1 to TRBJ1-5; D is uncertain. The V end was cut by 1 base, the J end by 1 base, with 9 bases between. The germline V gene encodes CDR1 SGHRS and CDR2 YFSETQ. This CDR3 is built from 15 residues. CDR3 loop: CASSLYGGSNQPQHF. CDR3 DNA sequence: TGCGCCAGCAGCTTGTACGGAGGGAGCAATCAGCCCCAGCATTTT.

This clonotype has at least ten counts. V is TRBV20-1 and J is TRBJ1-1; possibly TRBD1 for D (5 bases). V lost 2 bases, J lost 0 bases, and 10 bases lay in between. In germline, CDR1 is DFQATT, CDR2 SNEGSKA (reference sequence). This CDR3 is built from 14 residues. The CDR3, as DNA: TGCAGTGCTAGAATCGGGGGTGTGAACACTGAAGCTTTCTTT. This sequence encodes CSARIGGVNTEAFF.

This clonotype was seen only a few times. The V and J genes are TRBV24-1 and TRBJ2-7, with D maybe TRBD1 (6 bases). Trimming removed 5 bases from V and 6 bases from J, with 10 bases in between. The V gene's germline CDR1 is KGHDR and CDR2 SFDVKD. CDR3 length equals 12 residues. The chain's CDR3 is CATSATGREQYF. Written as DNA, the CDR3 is TGTGCCACCAGTGCCACAGGGCGCGAGCAGTACTTC.

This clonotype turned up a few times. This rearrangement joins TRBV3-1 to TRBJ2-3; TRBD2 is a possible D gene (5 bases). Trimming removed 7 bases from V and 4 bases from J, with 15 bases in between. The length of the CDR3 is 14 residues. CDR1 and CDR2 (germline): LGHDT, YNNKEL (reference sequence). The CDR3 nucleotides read TGTGCCAGCAAGGCGGTTAGTAGCGCAGATACGCAGTATTTT. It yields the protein CASKAVSSADTQYF.

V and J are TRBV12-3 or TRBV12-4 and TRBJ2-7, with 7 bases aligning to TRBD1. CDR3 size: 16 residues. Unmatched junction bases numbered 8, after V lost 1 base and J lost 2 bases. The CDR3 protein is CASSLVGATGPYEQYF. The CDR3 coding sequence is TGTGCCAGCAGTTTAGTAGGGGCGACAGGGCCCTACGAGCAGTACTTC.

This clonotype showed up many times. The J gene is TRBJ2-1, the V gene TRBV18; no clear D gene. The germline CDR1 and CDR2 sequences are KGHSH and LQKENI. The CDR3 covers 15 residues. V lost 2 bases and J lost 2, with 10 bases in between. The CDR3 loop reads CASSPSQVTYNEQFF. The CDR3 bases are TGTGCCAGCTCACCATCGCAGGTCACCTACAATGAGCAGTTCTTC. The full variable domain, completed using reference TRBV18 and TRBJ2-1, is NAGVMQNPRHLVRRRGQEARLRCSPMKGHSHVYWYRQLPEEGLKFMVYLQKENIIDESGMPKERFSAEFPKEGPSILRIQQVVRGDSAAYFCASSPSQVTYNEQFFGPGTRLTVL.

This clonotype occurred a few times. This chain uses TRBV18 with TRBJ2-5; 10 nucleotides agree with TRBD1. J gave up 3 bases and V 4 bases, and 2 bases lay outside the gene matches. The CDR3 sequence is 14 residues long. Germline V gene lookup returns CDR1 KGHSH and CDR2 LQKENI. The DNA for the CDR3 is TGTGCCAGCTCACAAGGGACAGGGGAAGAGACCCAGTACTTC. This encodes CASSQGTGEETQYF. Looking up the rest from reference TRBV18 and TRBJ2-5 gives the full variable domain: NAGVMQNPRHLVRRRGQEARLRCSPMKGHSHVYWYRQLPEEGLKFMVYLQKENIIDESGMPKERFSAEFPKEGPSILRIQQVVRGDSAAYFCASSQGTGEETQYFGPGTRLLVL.